The clone carrying this TCR beta chain was recorded many times. The antigen is unknown. With 0 bases clipped from V and 6 bases from J, the junction kept 11 bases outside the gene matches. Looked up from germline, CDR1 is DFQATT and CDR2 is SNEGSKA (reference sequence). CDR3 length: 16 amino acids. This entry comes from a study of T cells after yellow fever vaccination. A 5'RACE template-switching step, the method used to make TCR cDNA, added a universal primer site and UMIs. TCRdb processed the 5' RACE reads anew with MiXCR; each CDR3 protein has one entry. The data show a few hundred thousand distinct CDR3 sequences, 6.9% seen once. Study-wide points: Most primary-vaccination clones recurred post-booster (about 96% CD4, about 87% CD8). Abundant bulk-population clonotypes could contaminate the FACS-sorted repertoires. Peaking faster, on day 5 versus 15, the secondary response was nonetheless weaker.

This chain links TRBV20-1 with TRBJ2-3, with 8 nucleotides matching TRBD2. Sequences were derived from CD4+ T cells sorted from PBMCs, sampled 15 days after the yellow fever booster vaccination. This clonotype originated in a man aged 25-40 years who received the YFV17D yellow fever vaccine. CDR3 coding DNA: TGCAGTGCTAGAGATCGTGGACTAGCCCTAGGGGATACGCAGTATTTT. Residues: CSARDRGLALGDTQYF.